The clone carrying this T cell receptor (beta chain) was detected only once. Its antigen is still unknown. V was cut by 4 bases and J by 6 bases, with 21 bases left in between. Germline CDR1 and CDR2: SGHRS and YFSETQ. There are 16 residues in the CDR3. This sample was included in a study of CD8+ T cells in alopecia areata. Notes on the study in general: Mice showed TCR sharing more clearly than patients did, possibly owing to HLA.

Following RNA extraction, reverse transcription yielded cDNA that acted as the sequencing template. This table comes from immunoSEQ multiplex PCR, and its TCRdb copy is limited to in-frame clones, with some not included. The sample lists roughly 180,000 clones; roughly 60% were seen once. This rearrangement joins TRBV5-1 to TRBJ2-3; D remains unclear. The receptor was derived from a human donor with alopecia areata. The specimen comprised CD4+ T cells sorted from blood, sampled at week 0. The CDR3 DNA reads TGCGCCAGCAGCGCCCGTTGGGGTAGACAACCTGATACGCAGTATTTT. It encodes CASSARWGRQPDTQYF.